This TCR delta chain comes out of a study of gamma-delta T cells after stem cell transplantation listed by TCRdb under 2016. CDR3 length: 19 amino acids, cysteine to phenylalanine. The sequence is cut down to CDR3 DNA, 57 bases in frame from base 1. Reading the germline V gene gives CDR1 GEAIGNYY and CDR2 EKD. The library relied on RT-PCR. Sequenced using an Illumina MiSeq. TCRdb reprocessed the public data with the CATT caller; entries with the same nucleotide sequence were combined afterwards. The sample contains under 1,500 delta-chain clones, about 1.7% of them found a single time. Around 48% of the sample belongs to the ten largest clones. Concerning this clone: Its antigen specificity is not known. The TCRdb protein, from a much larger clone, departs from this DNA's translation at residue 16, likely by read error; the protein shown derives from the DNA.

This receptor was taken from a human donor. It is not recorded whose cells these are; they may come from a transplant donor. Rearrangement joined TRDV2 to TRDJ1; TRDD3 is a weak D gene call, 5 bases matching. The specimen was gamma-delta T cells. The DNA sequence reads TGTGCCTGTGACAACGTGCCCCTTACTGGAGGGATCTACACCGATAGACTCATCTTT. The resulting protein is CACDNVPLTGGIYTDRLIF.